This T cell receptor (beta chain) was sequenced in a study of shared T cell receptors in the human thymus. The table came from immunoSEQ multiplex PCR; TCRdb's copy has only in-frame clones and leaves some out. The sample records hundreds of thousands of clones, around nine tenths being singletons. The germline V and J ends were trimmed by 3 bases and 6 bases, with 6 bases remaining between them. CDR3 length: 12 amino acids. These data were likewise used in another study, on human thymus T cells. That work contributes: Corrective cardiac operations yielded the resected thymus tissue. Thymic and blood repertoires appeared to display a bias in their usage of V and J genes. Related research examined unrelated individuals and reported that their thymic repertoires overlapped highly.

The clonotype comes from a boy under two years old with a congenital heart defect. The V call is TRBV23-1, the J call TRBJ1-5; D is undetermined. TRBV23-1 is recorded as an ORF, its role being uncertain. The sequenced sample consisted of thymocytes. The CDR3 DNA reads as TGCGCCAGCAGTCAGCGGGGTCAGCCCCAGCATTTT. This translates into CASSQRGQPQHF.